The 18 T cell receptor beta chains listed next were all sequenced from one sample in a study of spatial heterogeneity in lung cancer. TCRdb re-called the 5' RACE reads with MiXCR, one entry per CDR3 protein. The sample has approximately 6,100 distinct CDR3 sequences; around 13% are singletons. Time point meaning: sample taken at primary tumor resection. Sequencing covered unsorted whole RNA taken from tumor, nontumor lung or frozen PBMC. Sequencing used normal lung tissue next to the tumor, obtained at surgery. The receptors were sampled from a male donor with early-stage non-small cell lung cancer.

The V call is TRBV18, the J call TRBJ2-2; 7 bases fit TRBD2. Per germline, CDR1 KGHSH and CDR2 LQKENI. This CDR3 region has 15 residues. The ends lost 3 bases at V and 4 bases at J; junction bases unmatched: 5. The CDR3 DNA reads as TGTGCCAGCTCACCGGGCGGGAGTGTCACCGGGGAGCTGTTTTTT. Its protein product is CASSPGGSVTGELFF. Full variable domain (remainder filled in from reference TRBV18 and TRBJ2-2): NAGVMQNPRHLVRRRGQEARLRCSPMKGHSHVYWYRQLPEEGLKFMVYLQKENIIDESGMPKERFSAEFPKEGPSILRIQQVVRGDSAAYFCASSPGGSVTGELFFGEGSRLTVL.

This clonotype came up many times. This chain uses TRBV11-2 with TRBJ2-1, with TRBD2 matching 7 bases. Per the germline V gene, CDR1 is SGHAT and CDR2 is FQNNGV. V lost 1 base, J lost 6 bases, and 6 bases stayed unmatched. The CDR3 totals 15 residues. The CDR3 DNA sequence: TGTGCCAGCAGCTTAGGTCTAGCGGAAATCAATGAGCAGTTCTTC. Its protein is CASSLGLAEINEQFF.

The J gene is TRBJ2-1, the V gene TRBV12-3 or TRBV12-4; 9 positions match TRBD2. The CDR3 totals 14 residues. V lost 4 bases to trimming and J lost 6 bases; unmatched junction nucleotides: 4. The CDR3 is CASSSRGGLNEQFF. CDR3 sequence (DNA): TGTGCCAGCAGTTCGCGGGGGGGCCTCAATGAGCAGTTCTTC.

This clonotype has at least ten counts. The rearrangement joins TRBV6-4 to TRBJ1-1, with TRBD1 matching over 7 bases. V was clipped by 4 bases and J by 4 bases; unmatched bases: 6. The germline CDR1 and CDR2 sequences are MRHNA and SNTAGT. The CDR3 extends over 14 amino acids. Written as DNA, the CDR3 is TGTGCCAGCAGTGCACAGGGGTACGGCACTGAAGCTTTCTTT. Protein sequence: CASSAQGYGTEAFF.

This clonotype has ten or more counts. The CDR3 loop is CASSLAAEMGGSYEQYF. CDR3 nucleotides: TGTGCCAGCAGCTTAGCGGCAGAAATGGGTGGGTCCTACGAGCAGTACTTC. The rearrangement uses TRBV7-8 and TRBJ2-7; D remains ambiguous. CDR3 length: 17 amino acids. Germline values: CDR1 SGHVS, CDR2 FQNEAQ. Trimming took off 0 bases at V and 1 base at J, with 16 bases between the two ends.

This clonotype was seen at least ten times. The chain combines TRBV3-1 with TRBJ1-6; D is unresolved. V lost 0 bases, J lost 14 bases, and 14 bases lay in between. This CDR3 spans 14 amino acids. CDR1 and CDR2 from the germline V gene are LGHDT and YNNKEL (reference sequence). CDR3 loop: CASSQEIPRSTLHF. CDR3 DNA: TGTGCCAGCAGCCAAGAGATTCCGCGCAGTACCCTCCACTTT.

This clonotype is judged medium-sized. The rearrangement uses TRBV5-1 and TRBJ2-7; TRBD1 agrees at 10 bases. Germline assignment: CDR1 SGHRS and CDR2 YFSETQ. The CDR3 is made up of 17 amino acids. Trimming at V came to 1 base and at J to 0 bases, leaving 7 bases not matched to a gene. CDR3 protein: CASSLTVRDRGSYEQYF. Here the CDR3 DNA reads TGCGCCAGCAGCTTGACCGTCCGGGACAGGGGCTCCTACGAGCAGTACTTC.

This clonotype is medium-sized (0.01 to 0.1%) in the sample. V gene TRBV30 combines with J gene TRBJ2-1; 7 positions agree with TRBD1. Trimming removed 1 base from V and 10 bases from J; junction bases left unmatched: 4. Germline loops: CDR1 GTSNPN, CDR2 SVGIG (reference sequence). This CDR3 is built from 12 residues. CDR3 coding DNA: TGTGCCTGGAGTGCCATGACAGGGGAGCAGTTCTTC. Protein: CAWSAMTGEQFF.

This clonotype is judged hyperexpanded. The chain joins TRBV11-1 to TRBJ2-7, with D hard to call. V shed 5 bases and J shed 1 base, with 12 bases lying between them. CDR3 length equals 14 residues. Germline CDR1 is SGHAT and CDR2 is FQDESV (reference sequence). The CDR3 bases are TGTGCCAGCAGCCAAATCCTGGGGTCCTACGAGCAGTACTTC. It encodes CASSQILGSYEQYF.

This clonotype was picked up many times. This chain connects TRBV5-1 to TRBJ2-2; D may be TRBD1 (6 bases). Germline V gene sequence: CDR1 SGHRS, CDR2 YFSETQ. The CDR3 spans 16 residues. V was pared by 0 bases and J by 0 bases, with 9 bases between. The CDR3 DNA is TGCGCCAGCAGCTTGGGACAGGCCCCGAACACCGGGGAGCTGTTTTTT. Protein sequence: CASSLGQAPNTGELFF.

This clonotype came up many times. The gene calls are TRBV14 and TRBJ2-1; D may be TRBD2 (5 bases). V shed 0 bases and J shed 14 bases, with 11 bases lying between them. Germline V gene sequence: CDR1 SGHDN, CDR2 FVKESK. The CDR3 is 12 residues long. The CDR3 is CASSQDRTVKFF. The DNA of the CDR3 is TGTGCCAGCAGCCAAGATAGGACTGTGAAGTTCTTC. The full variable domain, rest sourced from reference TRBV14 and TRBJ2-1, is EAGVTQFPSHSVIEKGQTVTLRCDPISGHDNLYWYRRVMGKEIKFLLHFVKESKQDESGMPNNRFLAERTGGTYSTLKVQPAELEDSGVYFCASSQDRTVKFFGPGTRLTVL.

This chain links TRBV3-1 with TRBJ2-2; D gene ambiguous. Looked up from germline, CDR1 is LGHDT and CDR2 is YNNKEL (reference sequence). The V end was cut by 1 base, the J end by 4 bases, with 7 bases between. This CDR3 region has 14 residues. The CDR3 DNA reads TGTGCCAGCAGCCAAGTTCGAGGCACCGGGGAGCTGTTTTTT. Encoded protein: CASSQVRGTGELFF.

The chain joins TRBV11-3 to TRBJ2-1; 10 bases match TRBD2. Germline CDR1 reads SGHNT; CDR2 reads YENEEA. V lost 2 bases, J lost 8 bases, and 6 bases stayed unmatched. The CDR3 sequence is 15 residues long. This CDR3 is CASSLTAGGPYEQFF. The CDR3 coding sequence is TGTGCCAGCAGCTTAACAGCGGGAGGGCCCTATGAGCAGTTCTTC.

Within the sample, this clonotype is medium-sized. This chain links TRBV20-1 with TRBJ2-7; 10 nucleotides align to TRBD2. This CDR3 has 13 amino acids. The trim removed 3 bases at V and 4 bases at J, leaving 3 bases unmatched. Per the germline V gene, CDR1 is DFQATT and CDR2 is SNEGSKA (reference sequence). The CDR3 is CSASGTSEYEQYF. The CDR3 DNA reads as TGCAGTGCTAGCGGGACTAGCGAGTACGAGCAGTACTTC.

This clonotype showed up many times. V gene TRBV7-4 combines with J gene TRBJ2-5; no clear D gene. Germline CDR1 and CDR2: SGHVT and SQSDAQ. The ends were cut back, 4 bases at V and 3 bases at J, with 9 bases in the middle. The CDR3 contains 13 residues. The CDR3 loop reads CASSSSTKETQYF. CDR3 DNA: TGTGCCAGCAGCTCCAGTACCAAAGAGACCCAGTACTTC. The full variable domain, completed using reference TRBV7-4 and TRBJ2-5, is GAGVSQSPRYKVAKRGRDVALRCDSISGHVTLYWYRQTLGQGSEVLTYSQSDAQRDKSGRPSGRFSAERPERSVSTLKIQRTEQGDSAVYLCASSSSTKETQYFGPGTRLLVL.

Within the sample, this clonotype is medium-sized. The chain uses TRBV12-3 or TRBV12-4 and TRBJ1-5; D is perhaps TRBD1 (6 bases). CDR3 length: 13 amino acids. Trimming stripped 3 bases from V and 7 bases from J, with 10 bases between. The CDR3 sequence is CASSLGAGQPQHF. The CDR3 DNA follows: TGTGCCAGCAGTTTGGGGGCAGGACAGCCCCAGCATTTT.

This chain joins TRBV6-2 or TRBV6-3 and TRBJ2-3; 13 bases line up with TRBD2. V trimming: 7 bases; J trimming: 1 base; junction bases outside the gene matches: 5. The CDR3 covers 16 residues. Germline values: CDR1 MNHEY, CDR2 SVGEGT. The CDR3 DNA reads TGTGCCAGCACATCTGGGACTAGCGGGGGCACAGATACGCAGTATTTT. Its translation: CASTSGTSGGTDTQYF.

This clonotype has ten or more counts. The gene calls are TRBV5-6 and TRBJ1-5; 9 nucleotides agree with TRBD1. J was trimmed by 16 bases and V by 3 bases; bases with no gene match: 8. The CDR3 loop spans 12 amino acids. Germline lookup yields CDR1 SGHDT and CDR2 YYEEEE. In DNA form, the CDR3 reads TGTGCCAGCAGCTCTGGGACAGGGACCTTCCATTTT. It specifies CASSSGTGTFHF.